A single T cell receptor (beta chain) is shown here with its context. Its target is not known. Generated by immunoSEQ multiplex PCR, the TCRdb table keeps only in-frame clones and is missing some. The sample holds 23,000 or so clones, 60% to 85% seen once. CD4+ T cells from unexposed donors were obtained before the COVID-19 pandemic (2011-2018). After roughly ten days of culture, CD4+ T cells were isolated. These data come from a study of CD4 T cells in relation to SARS-CoV-2 and coronaviruses. After removal of 6 bases from V and 7 bases from J, the junction contained 15 bases not matched to a gene. CDR1 and CDR2 from the germline V gene are LGHDT and YNNKEL (reference sequence). The CDR3 sequence is 16 residues long.

The receptor comes from a human donor in good health. The chain has TRBV3-1 (or the pseudogene TRBV3-2) and TRBJ1-5, with 7 nucleotides matching TRBD1. What was sequenced was CD4+ T cells from PBMCs, cultured in vitro. The CDR3 protein is CASRHKGAGDRQPQHF. Here the CDR3 DNA reads TGTGCCAGCAGACACAAGGGGGCGGGGGATAGGCAGCCCCAGCATTTT.